Described below is a single T cell receptor (beta chain) sequence and its context. Its target is unknown. This entry is derived from a study of T cell responses to AZD1222 COVID-19 vaccine. Broader study findings: Reports indicate that nearly half of spike-specific TCRs are directed at unmutated variant regions. Baseline serology detected seropositivity in only a handful of AZD1222 recipients. Donors, mostly white British, included more females; clonal diversity was possibly underestimated. Spike-specific TCR breadth and depth were elevated following two AZD1222 doses.

Assay used: immunoSEQ multiplex PCR; TCRdb lists only in-frame clones, some missing. Of over 100,000 clones listed, 90% are singletons. CDR3 length: 15 amino acids. From germline, CDR1 is LNHNV and CDR2 YYDKDF (reference sequence). V was cut by 0 bases and J by 4 bases, with 11 bases left in between. The sequences come from peripheral blood, collected on day 0 of AZD1222 vaccination. This receptor was obtained from an adult in good health. The chain recombines TRBV15 with TRBJ2-3; D unresolved. The CDR3 region has the DNA TGTGCCACCAGCAGAGATGGTGGGGATGCAGATACGCAGTATTTT. Its translation is CATSRDGGDADTQYF.